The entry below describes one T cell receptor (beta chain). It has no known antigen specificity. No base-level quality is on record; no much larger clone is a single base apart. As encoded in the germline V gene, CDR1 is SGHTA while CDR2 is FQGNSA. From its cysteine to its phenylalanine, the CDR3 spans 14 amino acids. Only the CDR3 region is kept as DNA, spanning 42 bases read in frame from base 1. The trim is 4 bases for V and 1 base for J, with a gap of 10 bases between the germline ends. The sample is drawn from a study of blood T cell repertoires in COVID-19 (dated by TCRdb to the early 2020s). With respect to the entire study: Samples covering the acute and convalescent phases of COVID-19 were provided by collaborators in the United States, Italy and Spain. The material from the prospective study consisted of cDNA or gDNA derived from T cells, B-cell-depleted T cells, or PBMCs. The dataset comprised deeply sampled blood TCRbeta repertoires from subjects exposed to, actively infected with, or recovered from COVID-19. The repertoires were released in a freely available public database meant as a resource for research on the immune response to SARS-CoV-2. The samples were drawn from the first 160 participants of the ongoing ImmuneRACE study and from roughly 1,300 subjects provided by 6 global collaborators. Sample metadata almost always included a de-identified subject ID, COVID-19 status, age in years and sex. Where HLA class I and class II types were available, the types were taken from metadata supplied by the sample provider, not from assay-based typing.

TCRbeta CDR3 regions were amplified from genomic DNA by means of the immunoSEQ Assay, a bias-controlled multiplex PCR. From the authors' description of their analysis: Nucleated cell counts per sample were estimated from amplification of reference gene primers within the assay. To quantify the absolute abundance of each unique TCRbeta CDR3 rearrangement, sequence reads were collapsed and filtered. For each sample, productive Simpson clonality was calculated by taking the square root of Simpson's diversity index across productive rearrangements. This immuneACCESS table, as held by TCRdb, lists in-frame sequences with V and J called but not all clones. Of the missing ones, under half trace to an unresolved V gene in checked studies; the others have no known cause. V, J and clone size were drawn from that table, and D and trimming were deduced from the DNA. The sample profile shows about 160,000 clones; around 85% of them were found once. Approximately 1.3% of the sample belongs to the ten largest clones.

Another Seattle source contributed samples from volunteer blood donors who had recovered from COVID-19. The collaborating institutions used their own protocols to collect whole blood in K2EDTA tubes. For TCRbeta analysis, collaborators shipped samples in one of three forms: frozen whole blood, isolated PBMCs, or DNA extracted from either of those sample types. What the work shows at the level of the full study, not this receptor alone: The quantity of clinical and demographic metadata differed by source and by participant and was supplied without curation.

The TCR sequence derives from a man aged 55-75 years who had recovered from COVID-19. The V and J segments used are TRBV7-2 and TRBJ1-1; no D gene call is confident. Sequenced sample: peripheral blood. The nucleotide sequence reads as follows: TGTGCCAGCAGCTACGAGCCCACGAACACTGAAGCTTTCTTT. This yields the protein CASSYEPTNTEAFF.